This TCR beta chain stems from a study of T cells in Graves' hyperthyroidism and ophthalmopathy. Study as a whole: Peripheral blood was obtained at initial diagnosis, preceding any treatment. General study findings and limits: A 13 V-J signature model discriminated ophthalmopathy versus stable hyperthyroidism.

With respect to this clonotype: The antigen remains unidentified.

Patients were aged 18 to 65, had disease duration under 2 months, and had newly diagnosed hyperthyroidism. The germline V gene has CDR1 GTSNPN and CDR2 SVGIG (reference sequence). Deletions cut 0 bases from V and 9 bases from J, with 11 bases between. This CDR3 contains 12 residues. The CDR3 regions of TCR beta were amplified from RNA transcripts. RT-PCR in the first round (using the HTBI primer set) targeted the TCR CDR3. TCRdb recomputed calls from the multiplex PCR reads with MiXCR, one row per CDR3 protein. There are around 700,000 distinct CDR3 sequences in the sample; 18% occur only once, and 15% to 20% lies in the top ten.

The V and J genes are TRBV30 and TRBJ2-5, with D perhaps matching TRBD2 (5 bases). Material for sequencing was blood. The TCR sequence derives from a woman aged 45-60 years with Graves' hyperthyroidism that later progressed to Graves' ophthalmopathy. CDR3 sequence (DNA): TGTGCCTGGAGTGTAGTTTCGGGATCCCAGTACTTC. Translating gives CAWSVVSGSQYF.